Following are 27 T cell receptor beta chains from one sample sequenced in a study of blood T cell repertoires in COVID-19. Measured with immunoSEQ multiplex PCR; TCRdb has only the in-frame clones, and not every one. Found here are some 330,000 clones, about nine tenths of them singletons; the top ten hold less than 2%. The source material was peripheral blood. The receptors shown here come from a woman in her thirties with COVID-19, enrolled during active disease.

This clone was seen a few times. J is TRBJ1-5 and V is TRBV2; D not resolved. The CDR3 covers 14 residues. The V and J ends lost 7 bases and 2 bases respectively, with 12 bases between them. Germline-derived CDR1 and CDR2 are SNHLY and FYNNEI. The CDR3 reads CASTEGYGNQPQHF. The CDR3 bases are TGTGCCAGCACCGAGGGCTATGGCAATCAGCCCCAGCATTTT.

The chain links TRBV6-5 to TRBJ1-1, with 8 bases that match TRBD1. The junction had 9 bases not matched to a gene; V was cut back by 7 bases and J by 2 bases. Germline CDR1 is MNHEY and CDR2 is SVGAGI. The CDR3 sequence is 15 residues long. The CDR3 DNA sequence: TGTGCCAGCACCTATACCGGGACAGGAAACACTGAAGCTTTCTTT. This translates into CASTYTGTGNTEAFF.

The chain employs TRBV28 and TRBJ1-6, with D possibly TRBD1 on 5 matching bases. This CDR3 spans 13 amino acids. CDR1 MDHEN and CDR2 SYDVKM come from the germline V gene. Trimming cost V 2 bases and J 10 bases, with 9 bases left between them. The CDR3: CASSLQGRSPLHF. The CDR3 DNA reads TGTGCCAGCAGTTTACAGGGTAGATCACCCCTCCACTTT.

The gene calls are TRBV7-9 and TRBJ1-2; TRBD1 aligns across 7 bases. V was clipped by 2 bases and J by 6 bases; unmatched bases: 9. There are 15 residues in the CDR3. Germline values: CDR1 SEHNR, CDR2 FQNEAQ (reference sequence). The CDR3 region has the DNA TGTGCCAGCAGCTTACTCGGGGCGGACAGGAATGGCTACACCTTC. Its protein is CASSLLGADRNGYTF.

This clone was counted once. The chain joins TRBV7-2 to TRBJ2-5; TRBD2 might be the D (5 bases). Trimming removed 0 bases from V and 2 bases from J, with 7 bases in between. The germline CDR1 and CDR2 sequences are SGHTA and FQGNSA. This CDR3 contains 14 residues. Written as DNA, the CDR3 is TGTGCCAGCAGCTTAGCGGGGAGACAAGAGACCCAGTACTTC. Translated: CASSLAGRQETQYF.

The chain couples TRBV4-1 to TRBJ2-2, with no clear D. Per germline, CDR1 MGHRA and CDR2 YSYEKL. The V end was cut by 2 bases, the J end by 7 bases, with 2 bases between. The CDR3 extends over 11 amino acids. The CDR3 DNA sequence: TGCGCCAGCAGCCAACTCGGGGAGCTGTTTTTT. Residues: CASSQLGELFF.

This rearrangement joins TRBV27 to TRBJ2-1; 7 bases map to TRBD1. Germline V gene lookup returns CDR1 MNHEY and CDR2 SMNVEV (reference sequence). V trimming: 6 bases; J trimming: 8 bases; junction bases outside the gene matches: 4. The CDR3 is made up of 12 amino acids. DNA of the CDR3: TGTGCCAGCAGCCGTACAGGGGATGAGCAGTTCTTC. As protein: CASSRTGDEQFF.

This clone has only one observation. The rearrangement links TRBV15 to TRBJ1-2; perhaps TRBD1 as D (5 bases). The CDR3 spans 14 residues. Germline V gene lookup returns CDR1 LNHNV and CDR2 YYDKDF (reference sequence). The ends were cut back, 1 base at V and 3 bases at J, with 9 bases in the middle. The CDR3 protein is CATSRGGGDYGYTF. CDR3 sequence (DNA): TGTGCCACCAGCAGAGGGGGAGGGGACTATGGCTACACCTTC.

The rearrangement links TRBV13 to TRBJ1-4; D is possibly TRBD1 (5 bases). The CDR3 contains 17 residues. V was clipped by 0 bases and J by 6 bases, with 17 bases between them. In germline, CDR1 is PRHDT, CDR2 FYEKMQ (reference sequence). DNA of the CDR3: TGTGCCAGCAGCTTAGGTTCCCAGGGTGCCTGGGATGAAAAACTGTTTTTT. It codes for CASSLGSQGAWDEKLFF.

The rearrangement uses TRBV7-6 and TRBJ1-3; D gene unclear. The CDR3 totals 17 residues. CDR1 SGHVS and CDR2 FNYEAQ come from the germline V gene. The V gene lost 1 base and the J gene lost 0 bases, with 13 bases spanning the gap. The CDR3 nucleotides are TGTGCCAGCAGCTTAGAGGCCACTAGGCGCTCTGGAAACACCATATATTTT. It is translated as CASSLEATRRSGNTIYF.

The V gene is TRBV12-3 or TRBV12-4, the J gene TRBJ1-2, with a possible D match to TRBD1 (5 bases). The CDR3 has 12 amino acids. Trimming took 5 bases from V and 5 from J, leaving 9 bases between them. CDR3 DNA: TGTGCCAGCAGTCAGGGAACTTATGGCTACACCTTC. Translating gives CASSQGTYGYTF.

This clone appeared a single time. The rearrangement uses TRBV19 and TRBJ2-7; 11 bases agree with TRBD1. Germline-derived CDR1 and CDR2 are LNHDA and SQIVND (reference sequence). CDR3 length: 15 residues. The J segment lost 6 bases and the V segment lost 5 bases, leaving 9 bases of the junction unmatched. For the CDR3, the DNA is TGTGCCAGTAGTGGGCCGGGACAGGGGGATAGCGAGCAGTACTTC. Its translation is CASSGPGQGDSEQYF.

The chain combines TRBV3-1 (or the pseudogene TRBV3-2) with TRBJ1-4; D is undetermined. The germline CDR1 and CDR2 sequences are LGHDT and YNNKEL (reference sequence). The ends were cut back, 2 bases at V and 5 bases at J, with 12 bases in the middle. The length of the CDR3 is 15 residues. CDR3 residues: CASSQLPRMNEKLFF. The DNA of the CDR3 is TGTGCCAGCAGCCAACTTCCCAGAATGAATGAAAAACTGTTTTTT.

As DNA, the CDR3 is TGTGCCAGCAGCTTAGAGGCACTAGCTGGTGAGCAGTTCTTC. It translates to CASSLEALAGEQFF. The chain recombines TRBV7-2 with TRBJ2-1; D perhaps matches TRBD2 (6 bases). The germline gives CDR1 SGHTA, CDR2 FQGNSA. This CDR3 has 14 residues. Trimming removed 1 base at V and 9 bases at J, with 13 bases between.

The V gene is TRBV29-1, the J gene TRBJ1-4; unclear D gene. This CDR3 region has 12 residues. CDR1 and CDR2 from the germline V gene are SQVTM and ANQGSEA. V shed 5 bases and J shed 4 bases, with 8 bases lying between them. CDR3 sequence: CSVQRLNEKLFF. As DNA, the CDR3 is TGCAGCGTTCAGAGGCTTAATGAAAAACTGTTTTTT. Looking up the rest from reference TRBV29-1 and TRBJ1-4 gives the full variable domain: SAVISQKPSRDICQRGTSLTIQCQVDSQVTMMFWYRQQPGQSLTLIATANQGSEATYESGFVIDKFPISRPNLTFSTLTVSNMSPEDSSIYLCSVQRLNEKLFFGSGTQLSVL.

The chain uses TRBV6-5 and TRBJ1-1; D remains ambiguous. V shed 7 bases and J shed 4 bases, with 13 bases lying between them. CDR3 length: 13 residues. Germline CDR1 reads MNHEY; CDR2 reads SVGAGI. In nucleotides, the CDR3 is TGTGCCAGCACCGCAACTGGGAGCACTGAAGCTTTCTTT. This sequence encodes CASTATGSTEAFF.

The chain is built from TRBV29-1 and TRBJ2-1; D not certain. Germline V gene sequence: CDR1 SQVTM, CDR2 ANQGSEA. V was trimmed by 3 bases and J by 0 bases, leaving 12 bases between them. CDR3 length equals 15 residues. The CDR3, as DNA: TGCAGCGTTGATGGTCTCTCCGGCTCCTACAATGAGCAGTTCTTC. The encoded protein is CSVDGLSGSYNEQFF.

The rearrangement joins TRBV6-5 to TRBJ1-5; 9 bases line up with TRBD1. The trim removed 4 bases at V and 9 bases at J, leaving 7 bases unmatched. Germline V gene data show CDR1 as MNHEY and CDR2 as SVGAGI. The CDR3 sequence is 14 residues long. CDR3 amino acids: CASSSQDRGSPQHF. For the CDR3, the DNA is TGTGCCAGCAGTTCACAAGACAGGGGGTCGCCCCAGCATTTT.

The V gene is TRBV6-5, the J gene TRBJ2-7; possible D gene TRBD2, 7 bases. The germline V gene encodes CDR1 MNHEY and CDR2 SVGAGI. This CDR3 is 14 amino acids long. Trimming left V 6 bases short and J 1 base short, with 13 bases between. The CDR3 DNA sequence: TGTGCCAGCAGAGTCGGGGGGCTATCCTACGAGCAGTACTTC. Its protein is CASRVGGLSYEQYF.

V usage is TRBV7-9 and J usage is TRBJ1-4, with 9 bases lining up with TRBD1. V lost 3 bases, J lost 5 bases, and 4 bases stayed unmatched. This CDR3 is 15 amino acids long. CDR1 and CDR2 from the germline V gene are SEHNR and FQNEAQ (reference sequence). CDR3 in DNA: TGTGCCAGCAGCTTTCTCGGGACAGGGAATGAAAAACTGTTTTTT. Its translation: CASSFLGTGNEKLFF.

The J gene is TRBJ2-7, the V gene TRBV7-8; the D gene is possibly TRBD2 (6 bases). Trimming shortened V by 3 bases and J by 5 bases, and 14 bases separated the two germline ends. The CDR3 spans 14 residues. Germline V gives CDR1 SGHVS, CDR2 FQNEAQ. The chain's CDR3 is CASSFTGEGDEQYV. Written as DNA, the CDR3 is TGTGCCAGCAGCTTTACGGGGGAAGGGGACGAGCAGTACGTC.

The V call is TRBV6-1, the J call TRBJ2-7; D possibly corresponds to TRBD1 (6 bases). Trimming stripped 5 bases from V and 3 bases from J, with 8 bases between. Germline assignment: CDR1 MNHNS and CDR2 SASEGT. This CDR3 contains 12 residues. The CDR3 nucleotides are TGTGCCAGCAGTCCACAGGGCTACGAGCAGTACGTC. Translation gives CASSPQGYEQYV.

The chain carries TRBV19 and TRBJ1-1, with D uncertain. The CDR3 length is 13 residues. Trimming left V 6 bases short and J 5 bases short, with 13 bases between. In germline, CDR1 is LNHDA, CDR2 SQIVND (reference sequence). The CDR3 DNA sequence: TGTGCCAGTAGAGCCTCAGGATGGACTGAAGCTTTCTTT. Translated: CASRASGWTEAFF.

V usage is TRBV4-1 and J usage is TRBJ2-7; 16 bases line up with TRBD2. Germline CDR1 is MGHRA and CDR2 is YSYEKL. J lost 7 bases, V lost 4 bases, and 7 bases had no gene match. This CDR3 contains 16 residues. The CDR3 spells CASSPYPGLAGGEQYF. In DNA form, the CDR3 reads TGCGCCAGCAGCCCCTATCCGGGACTAGCGGGGGGGGAGCAGTACTTC.

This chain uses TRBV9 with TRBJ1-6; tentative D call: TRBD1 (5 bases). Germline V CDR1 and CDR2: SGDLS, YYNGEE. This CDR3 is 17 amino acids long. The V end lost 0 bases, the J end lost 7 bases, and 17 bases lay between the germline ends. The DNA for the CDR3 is TGTGCCAGCAGCGTAGAGGCCAGGGCGGTTCCGAATTCACCCCTCCACTTT. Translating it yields CASSVEARAVPNSPLHF.

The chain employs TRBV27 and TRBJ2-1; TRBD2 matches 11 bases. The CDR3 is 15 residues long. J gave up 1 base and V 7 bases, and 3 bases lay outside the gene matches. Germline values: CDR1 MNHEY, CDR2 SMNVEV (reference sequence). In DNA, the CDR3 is TGTGCCAGCAATAGCGGGGGGGCGTCCTACAATGAGCAGTTCTTC. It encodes CASNSGGASYNEQFF.

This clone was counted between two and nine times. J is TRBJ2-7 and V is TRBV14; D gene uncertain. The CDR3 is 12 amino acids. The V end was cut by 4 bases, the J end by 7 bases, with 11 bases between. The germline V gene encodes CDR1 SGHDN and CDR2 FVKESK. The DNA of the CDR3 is TGTGCCAGCAGCCTTACTCTCTTAGAGCAGTACTTC. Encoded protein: CASSLTLLEQYF.